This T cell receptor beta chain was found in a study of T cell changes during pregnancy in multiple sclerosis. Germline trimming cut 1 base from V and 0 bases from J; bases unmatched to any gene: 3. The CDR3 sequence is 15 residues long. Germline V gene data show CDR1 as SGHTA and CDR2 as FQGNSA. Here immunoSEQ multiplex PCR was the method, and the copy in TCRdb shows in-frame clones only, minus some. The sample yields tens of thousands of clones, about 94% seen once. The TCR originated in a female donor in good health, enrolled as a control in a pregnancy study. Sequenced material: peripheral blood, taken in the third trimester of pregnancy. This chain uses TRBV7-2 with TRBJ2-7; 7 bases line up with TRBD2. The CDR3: CASSLVGGSSYEQYF. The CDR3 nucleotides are TGTGCCAGCAGCTTAGTTGGCGGGAGCTCCTACGAGCAGTACTTC. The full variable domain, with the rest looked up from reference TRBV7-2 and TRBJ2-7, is GAGVSQSPSNKVTEKGKDVELRCDPISGHTALYWYRQSLGQGLEFLIYFQGNSAPDKSGLPSDRFSAERTGGSVSTLTIQRTQQEDSAVYLCASSLVGGSSYEQYFGPGTRLTVT.